The clone carrying this TCR beta chain was found a few times. Its antigen is unknown. This entry comes from a study of T cells in Graves' hyperthyroidism and ophthalmopathy. The study's findings and limits: Stable hyperthyroidism was separated from ophthalmopathy by a model based on 13 V-J features. Expanded thyroid clonotypes (above 0.001) were mostly also found in blood.

Each diagnosis drew on symptoms, thyroxine, TRAb, thyroid ultrasound and orbital computed tomography findings. Cells are PBMCs isolated from 9 to 10 ml of fresh blood. Trimming removed 3 bases from V and 2 bases from J; junction bases left unmatched: 3. The germline gives CDR1 SGDLS, CDR2 YYNGEE. This CDR3 is 15 amino acids long. TCR beta CDR3 regions were amplified from RNA. The HTBI set primed first-round TCR CDR3 RT-PCR. TCRdb fed the multiplex PCR reads into MiXCR, producing one record per CDR3 protein. The sample shows around 350,000 distinct CDR3 sequences, 25% of them seen only once. The clonotype comes from a man aged 50-60 years with Graves' hyperthyroidism. The chain couples TRBV9 to TRBJ2-1, with TRBD1 identical over 9 bases. The sample was blood. CDR3 coding DNA: TGTGCCAGCAGCGGGGACAGGGTGGCCTACAATGAGCAGTTCTTC. Translating gives CASSGDRVAYNEQFF.